This TCR beta chain stems from a study of human T cells and chemical hapten exposure. Study-wide results and caveats: The donor cohort had alopecia, so its immune response may not match that of healthy people.

Germline lookup yields CDR1 GTSNPN and CDR2 SVGIG (reference sequence). V shed 1 base and J shed 0 bases, with 13 bases lying between them. CDR3 size: 16 residues. This clonotype was seen at least ten times. No antigen is known for it. Regarding time point: pre-sensitization, week 0. Treatment noted: therapeutic diphenylcyclopropenone sensitization with weekly scalp DPC. Ahead of applying each patch test, blood was sampled. Each CDR3 protein gets one entry after TCRdb re-called the RACE reads with MiXCR. Seen here are approximately 60,000 distinct CDR3 sequences, approximately 10% observed once, and the top ten hold roughly 4.3%.

This sequence originates from a woman in her 40s with alopecia areata. Some clones in this sample may be carry-over from other donors' samples. This chain joins TRBV30 and TRBJ1-3, with unresolved D. Sequenced material: whole blood, taken in connection with sensitization to the hapten diphenylcyclopropenone (DPC). For the CDR3, the DNA is TGTGCCTGGAGTGCCCTACGACAAATCTCTGGAAACACCATATATTTT. Translation gives CAWSALRQISGNTIYF.